Presented here are 31 T cell receptor beta chains from one specimen sequenced in a study of neoadjuvant nivolumab and ipilimumab in lung cancer. Method: immunoSEQ multiplex PCR; TCRdb's copy keeps in-frame clones and lacks some. The data hold approximately 19,000 clones, with more than 75% observed a single time. Sequenced material: peripheral blood, taken before neoadjuvant nivolumab, alone or with ipilimumab. These receptor sequences come from an adult with non-small cell lung cancer.

V usage is TRBV19 and J usage is TRBJ1-5, with a tentative D call TRBD1 (6 bases). With 0 bases removed from V and 2 bases from J, the gap between germline ends came to 11 bases. Germline assignment: CDR1 LNHDA and CDR2 SQIVND (reference sequence). This CDR3 is 16 amino acids long. The CDR3 DNA sequence: TGTGCCAGTAGTATAGACGGGGGGCGCGGCAATCAGCCCCAGCATTTT. It is translated as CASSIDGGRGNQPQHF.

The rearrangement links TRBV9 to TRBJ2-7; TRBD1 matches at 7 bases. This CDR3 has 14 residues. J gave up 6 bases and V 3 bases, and 9 bases lay outside the gene matches. Looked up from germline, CDR1 is SGDLS and CDR2 is YYNGEE. In DNA, the CDR3 is TGTGCCAGCAGCGCTACAGGGGATTCGGGCGAGCAGTACTTC. It encodes CASSATGDSGEQYF.

The chain carries TRBV11-1 and TRBJ2-2, with 13 bases identical to TRBD2. The CDR3 has 16 amino acids. CDR1 is SGHAT and CDR2 is FQDESV in the germline V gene (reference sequence). The junction had 3 bases not matched to a gene; V was cut back by 2 bases and J by 6 bases. The CDR3 region is CASSLTSGRASGELFF. Here the CDR3 DNA reads TGTGCCAGCAGCTTAACTAGCGGGAGGGCCTCCGGGGAGCTGTTTTTT.

The chain has TRBV20-1 and TRBJ2-1; no reliable D call. CDR1 and CDR2 from the germline V gene are DFQATT and SNEGSKA (reference sequence). V was pared by 2 bases and J by 5 bases, with 4 bases between. The CDR3 totals 11 residues. CDR3 protein: CSARRDNEQFF. CDR3 in DNA: TGCAGTGCTAGACGGGACAATGAGCAGTTCTTC.

Only one count was recorded for this clone. The V call is TRBV16, the J call TRBJ1-1; 8 bases align to TRBD1. Germline values: CDR1 KGHSY, CDR2 FQNENV. CDR3 length equals 14 residues. Trimming cost V 4 bases and J 4 bases; bases outside gene matches: 5. The CDR3 is CASSRTGLGTEAFF. The CDR3 coding sequence is TGTGCCAGCAGCCGGACAGGGTTGGGCACTGAAGCTTTCTTT.

In nucleotides, the CDR3 is TGTGCCAGCAGCCCACGAACTAACACTGAAGCTTTCTTT. This gives the protein CASSPRTNTEAFF. The chain is built from TRBV14 and TRBJ1-1; D is undetermined. V dropped 4 bases and J dropped 2 bases, with 8 bases sitting between them. From germline, CDR1 is SGHDN and CDR2 FVKESK. The CDR3 has 13 residues.

The genes are TRBV28 and TRBJ1-2, with D unclear. There are 12 residues in the CDR3. Trimming took off 8 bases at V and 6 bases at J, with 13 bases between the two ends. The germline V gene has CDR1 MDHEN and CDR2 SYDVKM. Written as DNA, the CDR3 is TGTGCCAGCCTTGGTGGGCGCCATGGCTACACCTTC. This encodes CASLGGRHGYTF.

This chain connects TRBV14 to TRBJ2-7; 11 bases match TRBD2. After removal of 0 bases from V and 6 bases from J, the junction contained 4 bases not matched to a gene. The CDR3 has 15 amino acids. Germline V gene sequence: CDR1 SGHDN, CDR2 FVKESK. The CDR3 DNA reads as TGTGCCAGCAGCCAAGATTGGCTAGCGGGAGGCGAGCAGTACTTC. It codes for CASSQDWLAGGEQYF.

This clone was recorded once. The chain uses TRBV9 and TRBJ2-3, with 9 bases matching TRBD2. After removal of 0 bases from V and 1 base from J, the junction contained 3 bases not matched to a gene. The CDR3 is made up of 16 amino acids. Germline V gene data show CDR1 as SGDLS and CDR2 as YYNGEE. CDR3 in amino acids: CASSVVAGAGTDTQYF. The CDR3 DNA is TGTGCCAGCAGCGTAGTAGCGGGAGCGGGCACAGATACGCAGTATTTT.

The chain uses TRBV7-2 and TRBJ2-1; 12 bases are shared with TRBD2. The CDR3 consists of 18 residues. Germline CDR1 SGHTA, CDR2 FQGNSA. V trimming: 6 bases; J trimming: 1 base; junction bases outside the gene matches: 10. The CDR3 loop reads CASSPGTSGFPSYNEQFF. CDR3 bases: TGTGCCAGCAGTCCAGGGACTAGCGGGTTCCCTTCCTACAATGAGCAGTTCTTC.

The chain joins TRBV6-1 to TRBJ1-5; 9 bases map to TRBD1. The germline V gene has CDR1 MNHNS and CDR2 SASEGT. Germline trimming cut 7 bases from V and 9 bases from J; bases unmatched to any gene: 10. The CDR3 extends over 14 amino acids. The CDR3 DNA reads TGTGCCAGCATCCTGATGACAGGGGGGAGGCCCCAGCATTTT. Its translation is CASILMTGGRPQHF.

V is TRBV5-6 and J is TRBJ2-5; 8 bases line up with TRBD2. This CDR3 spans 16 amino acids. Per the germline V gene, CDR1 is SGHDT and CDR2 is YYEEEE. Trimming took 3 bases from V and 5 from J; bases not matched to a gene: 12. Here the CDR3 reads CASSSWLLAGRETQYF. CDR3 in DNA: TGTGCCAGCAGCTCGTGGTTATTAGCGGGAAGGGAGACCCAGTACTTC.

The CDR3 sequence is CASSPRDHEQYF. The CDR3 bases are TGTGCCAGCAGCCCTCGCGACCACGAGCAGTACTTC. This chain joins TRBV9 and TRBJ2-7; D call uncertain. Germline CDR1 is SGDLS and CDR2 is YYNGEE. CDR3 length equals 12 residues. The V end was cut by 4 bases, the J end by 5 bases, with 10 bases between.

The J gene is TRBJ2-3, the V gene TRBV6-1, with D tentatively TRBD1 (6 bases). Germline V gene data show CDR1 as MNHNS and CDR2 as SASEGT. The V end lost 4 bases, the J end lost 1 base, and 6 bases lay between the germline ends. CDR3 length equals 13 residues. CDR3 residues: CASSGQGTDTQYF. CDR3 coding DNA: TGTGCCAGCAGTGGACAGGGCACAGATACGCAGTATTTT.

CDR3 DNA: TGTGCCAGCAGCTTAGGACAGGGGCAGGCACACAATGAGCAGTTCTTC. Translated, it gives CASSLGQGQAHNEQFF. The chain links TRBV11-3 to TRBJ2-1, with 8 bases aligning to TRBD1. Per the germline V gene, CDR1 is SGHNT and CDR2 is YENEEA. Trimming cost V 1 base and J 5 bases; bases outside gene matches: 7. The CDR3 spans 16 residues.

The genes are TRBV18 and TRBJ1-3; D uncertain. Trimming shortened V by 5 bases and J by 7 bases, and 15 bases separated the two germline ends. This CDR3 has 14 amino acids. Germline loops: CDR1 KGHSH, CDR2 LQKENI. As DNA, the CDR3 is TGTGCCAGCTCAACCGCTGAGAGGACGAACACCATATATTTT. It yields the protein CASSTAERTNTIYF.

The chain joins TRBV5-4 to TRBJ2-1, with no clear D. CDR3 length: 13 residues. CDR1 is SGHNT, CDR2 YYREEE, per germline (reference sequence). Trimming shortened V by 4 bases and J by 6 bases, and 11 bases separated the two germline ends. CDR3 sequence: CASSHKNINEQFF. CDR3 nucleotides: TGTGCCAGCAGCCACAAAAACATCAATGAGCAGTTCTTC.

The chain carries TRBV20-1 and TRBJ2-3, with D hard to call. This CDR3 spans 11 amino acids. CDR1 and CDR2 from the germline V gene are DFQATT and SNEGSKA (reference sequence). Trimming stripped 2 bases from V and 6 bases from J, with 6 bases between. The CDR3 spells CSARTGDTQYF. CDR3 sequence (DNA): TGCAGTGCTAGAACTGGTGATACGCAGTATTTT.

The J gene is TRBJ2-7, the V gene TRBV19; D unresolved. The CDR3 covers 14 residues. V was cut by 10 bases and J by 0 bases, with 16 bases left in between. CDR1 LNHDA and CDR2 SQIVND come from the germline V gene (reference sequence). This chain's CDR3 is CATSPGTSSYEQYF. The DNA of the CDR3 is TGTGCCACCTCCCCCGGCACCTCCTCCTACGAGCAGTACTTC.

This clone showed up just once. The chain couples TRBV7-2 to TRBJ1-1; D possibly corresponds to TRBD1 (5 bases). V was shortened by 5 bases and J by 5 bases, with 12 bases between the two germline ends. Per germline, CDR1 SGHTA and CDR2 FQGNSA. This CDR3 region has 13 residues. The CDR3 sequence is CASSPQGWTEAFF. CDR3 nucleotide sequence: TGTGCCAGCAGCCCCCAGGGTTGGACTGAAGCTTTCTTT.

V is TRBV5-6 and J is TRBJ1-2; perhaps TRBD1 as D (5 bases). The CDR3 consists of 16 residues. Germline CDR1 SGHDT, CDR2 YYEEEE. V lost 0 bases to trimming and J lost 4 bases, with 16 bases between them. In nucleotides, the CDR3 is TGTGCCAGCAGCTTGGATAGGGGACGGGCAATCTATGGCTACACCTTC. Amino acids: CASSLDRGRAIYGYTF.

The chain uses TRBV7-9 and TRBJ1-1; 10 nucleotides align to TRBD1. CDR1 is SEHNR and CDR2 is FQNEAQ in the germline V gene (reference sequence). J was trimmed by 4 bases and V by 0 bases; bases with no gene match: 2. This CDR3 is built from 15 residues. The CDR3 loop reads CASSLARQGATEAFF. DNA of the CDR3: TGTGCCAGCAGCTTAGCCAGACAGGGGGCCACTGAAGCTTTCTTT.

V is TRBV30 and J is TRBJ2-7; TRBD2 is a possible D gene (7 bases). Trimming removed 8 bases from V and 6 bases from J, with 17 bases in between. The CDR3 runs 12 residues. CDR1 and CDR2 from the germline V gene are GTSNPN and SVGIG (reference sequence). This chain's CDR3 is CATAGAGREQYF. In nucleotides, the CDR3 is TGTGCCACCGCGGGGGCAGGGCGCGAGCAGTACTTC.

The chain employs TRBV5-5 and TRBJ2-7; TRBD2 matches 15 bases. This CDR3 comprises 15 residues. Germline assignment: CDR1 SGHKS and CDR2 YYEKEE (reference sequence). Trimming took 4 bases from V and 4 from J; bases not matched to a gene: 3. CDR3 sequence (DNA): TGTGCCAGCAGCCCTGGGACTAGCGGGAGGTACGAGCAGTACTTC. As protein: CASSPGTSGRYEQYF.

The rearrangement uses TRBV11-2 and TRBJ2-7; TRBD2 matches at 7 bases. CDR1 is SGHAT, CDR2 FQNNGV, per germline. CDR3 size: 14 residues. After removal of 1 base from V and 5 bases from J, the junction contained 5 bases not matched to a gene. The CDR3 reads CASSLARELNEQYF. CDR3 DNA sequence: TGTGCCAGCAGCTTAGCGCGGGAGCTGAACGAGCAGTACTTC.

The genes are TRBV4-1 and TRBJ2-3; D is undetermined. The CDR3 consists of 15 residues. Trimming removed 2 bases from V and 8 bases from J, with 17 bases in between. The V gene's germline CDR1 is MGHRA and CDR2 YSYEKL. CDR3 nucleotides: TGCGCCAGCAGCCAAAAAGGGCCCGACTTTGTTACGCAGTATTTT. This codes for CASSQKGPDFVTQYF.

The rearrangement links TRBV5-1 to TRBJ2-7, with TRBD1 matching over 7 bases. Germline V CDR1 and CDR2: SGHRS, YFSETQ. This CDR3 comprises 15 residues. The trim removed 0 bases at V and 1 base at J, leaving 4 bases unmatched. The CDR3 bases are TGCGCCAGCAGCTTGGCGGGGACAGATTCCTACGAGCAGTACTTC. Translating gives CASSLAGTDSYEQYF.

J is TRBJ2-1 and V is TRBV6-5, with D tentatively TRBD2 (5 bases). The germline V gene encodes CDR1 MNHEY and CDR2 SVGAGI. V shed 7 bases and J shed 4 bases, with 11 bases lying between them. The CDR3 is made up of 13 amino acids. CDR3 in DNA: TGTGCCAGCATGCGGGCGGCGTACAATGAGCAGTTCTTC. Translation: CASMRAAYNEQFF.

This clone occurred a few times. The rearrangement joins TRBV9 to TRBJ1-3; no clear D gene. Germline assignment: CDR1 SGDLS and CDR2 YYNGEE. The V and J ends lost 3 bases and 0 bases respectively, with 1 base between them. The CDR3 loop spans 12 amino acids. The DNA for the CDR3 is TGTGCCAGCAGCGGCTCTGGAAACACCATATATTTT. This sequence encodes CASSGSGNTIYF.

J is TRBJ2-1 and V is TRBV7-9; the D gene is possibly TRBD1 (6 bases). CDR3 length: 13 residues. V was trimmed by 8 bases and J by 9 bases, leaving 17 bases between them. Germline CDR1 SEHNR, CDR2 FQNEAQ (reference sequence). The DNA for the CDR3 is TGTGCCAGCGGAAGGGGGAACTGGGGTGAGCAGTTCTTC. It codes for CASGRGNWGEQFF.

The V gene is TRBV5-5, the J gene TRBJ2-7; D might be TRBD2 (6 bases). The CDR3 has 14 residues. The V gene's germline CDR1 is SGHKS and CDR2 YYEKEE (reference sequence). V lost 1 base to trimming and J lost 3 bases, with 11 bases between them. DNA of the CDR3: TGTGCCAGCAGCTTGAGGGACTTCGACTACGAGCAGTACTTC. It yields the protein CASSLRDFDYEQYF.